This T cell receptor beta chain was captured in a study of memory CD4+ T cells and cytomegalovirus serostatus. This clone was counted a few times. This CDR3 spans 15 amino acids. CDR1 and CDR2 (germline): MDHEN, SYDVKM. V shed 6 bases, J shed 6 bases, and the junction held 10 bases outside the gene matches. Single viable CD3+CD4+CD8-CD45RO+ cells were sorted as the memory CD4+ T cells. Total CD4+ T cells were enriched by CD4 positive selection. Original handling: After removing out-of-frame reads, 2.3 million or so distinct TCRbeta sequences remained. Using immunoSEQ multiplex PCR, the repertoire was profiled, and TCRdb retains in-frame clones only, with some absent. D and trimming come from the DNA, and the V and J calls and clone size come from that table. This table has 25,000 to 40,000 clones, about 75% appearing once.

The chain links TRBV28 to TRBJ1-5, with 8 bases identical to TRBD1. What was sequenced was memory CD4+ T cells from blood. The source of this sequence is an adult in good health and CMV-seronegative. Some clones in this sample may be carry-over from other donors' samples. The chain's CDR3 is CASSRLGQGGQPQHF. The CDR3 region has the DNA TGTGCCAGCAGCCGTCTTGGACAGGGTGGTCAGCCCCAGCATTTT.